The rows below give T cell receptor beta chains drawn from one sample of a study of T cell clones after liver transplantation. Clones were sequenced by immunoSEQ multiplex PCR, and TCRdb holds only the in-frame ones, with some missing. In the table there are about 68,000 clones, 80% to 95% of which are singletons. The material sequenced was CD4+ T cells from blood, taken 25 months after liver transplant. These receptors all stem from a human patient who received a liver transplant. Some T cells may be graft donor cells. Each CDR3 is given with its conserved first and last residue. A D gene is named only where the DNA matches it firmly. A clone size is listed for some rows: how often the clone was seen (once, few, many), or a class if it is expanded.

V gene	D gene	clone size	J gene	CDR3 protein	CDR3 DNA
TRBV15	.	.	TRBJ2-3	CATSSMGLNTDTQYF	TGTGCCACCAGCAGCATGGGGCTAAACACAGATACGCAGTATTTT
TRBV27	.	.	TRBJ2-3	CASRGITRGVTDTQYF	TGTGCCAGCAGGGGTATTACGAGGGGCGTCACAGATACGCAGTATTTT
TRBV5-1	.	.	TRBJ2-3	CASSVGTRGGTQYF	TGCGCCAGCAGCGTCGGGACAAGAGGAGGTACGCAGTATTTT
TRBV11-3	TRBD2	.	TRBJ2-1	CASSFETSGSSYNEQFF	TGTGCCAGCAGCTTCGAGACTAGCGGGAGCTCCTACAATGAGCAGTTCTTC
TRBV5-1	.	.	TRBJ2-2	CASSQGTDTGELFF	TGCGCCAGCAGCCAAGGGACTGACACCGGGGAGCTGTTTTTT
TRBV5-4	TRBD1	.	TRBJ1-5	CASSAGTEPNQPQHF	TGTGCCAGCAGCGCAGGGACAGAACCCAATCAGCCCCAGCATTTT
TRBV19	TRBD1	.	TRBJ2-3	CASSMGQGASTDTQYF	TGTGCCAGTAGTATGGGCCAGGGGGCCAGCACAGATACGCAGTATTTT
TRBV6-1	TRBD2	few	TRBJ2-5	CASRENGLGGETQYF	TGTGCCAGCAGGGAGAACGGACTAGGCGGGGAGACCCAGTACTTC
TRBV19	TRBD1	.	TRBJ2-6	CASTNRGEAGANVLTF	TGTGCCAGTACCAACAGGGGGGAAGCTGGGGCCAACGTCCTGACTTTC
TRBV5-4	.	.	TRBJ1-5	CASSSGRGEPQHF	TGTGCCAGCAGCTCCGGGAGAGGGGAGCCCCAGCATTTT
TRBV14	TRBD1	.	TRBJ1-2	CASSPLGATGGNYGYTF	TGTGCCAGCAGCCCCTTGGGGGCGACAGGGGGAAACTATGGCTACACCTTC
TRBV5-1	.	.	TRBJ2-1	CASSSMGAEYNEQFF	TGCGCCAGCAGCTCCATGGGAGCGGAGTACAATGAGCAGTTCTTC
TRBV7-6	TRBD2	.	TRBJ2-7	CASSGLAGGGTYEQYF	TGTGCCAGCAGCGGGCTAGCGGGAGGAGGCACCTACGAGCAGTACTTC
TRBV7-9	TRBD1	.	TRBJ1-1	CASSLTGDTEAFF	TGTGCCAGCAGCTTAACAGGGGATACTGAAGCTTTCTTT
TRBV11-2	.	.	TRBJ1-3	CASSLPARPAGNTIYF	TGTGCCAGCAGCCTACCAGCCCGACCCGCTGGAAACACCATATATTTT
TRBV5-6	TRBD1	.	TRBJ1-4	CASSFQAGGYEKLFF	TGTGCCAGCAGCTTTCAGGCAGGGGGCTATGAAAAACTGTTTTTT
TRBV6-5	.	.	TRBJ1-5	CASSYSGGTNQPQHF	TGTGCCAGCAGTTACTCGGGGGGGACCAATCAGCCCCAGCATTTT
TRBV6-5	.	.	TRBJ1-2	CASSYSRGENYGYTF	TGTGCCAGCAGTTACTCCCGAGGAGAAAACTATGGCTACACCTTC
TRBV5-1	TRBD1	.	TRBJ2-3	CASSLIGQETDTQYF	TGCGCCAGCAGCTTAATCGGACAGGAAACAGATACGCAGTATTTT
TRBV28	.	.	TRBJ2-1	CASSPRPGSSSYNEQFF	TGTGCCAGCAGCCCCCGCCCCGGATCCAGCTCCTACAATGAGCAGTTCTTC
TRBV5-6	TRBD1	once	TRBJ2-5	CASSLQGYQETQYF	TGTGCCAGCAGCTTACAGGGGTATCAAGAGACCCAGTACTTC
TRBV6-5	.	.	TRBJ2-3	CASSTTGGATDTQYF	TGTGCCAGCAGTACCACAGGGGGGGCCACAGATACGCAGTATTTT
TRBV5-1	TRBD1	.	TRBJ2-1	CASSNRGPADNEQFF	TGCGCCAGCAGCAACAGGGGGCCCGCCGACAATGAGCAGTTCTTC
TRBV7-2	TRBD2	.	TRBJ2-7	CASSKTSGISYEQYF	TGTGCCAGCAGCAAGACTAGCGGGATTTCCTACGAGCAGTACTTC
TRBV19	TRBD1	.	TRBJ1-1	CASRRPTGTNVNTEAFF	TGTGCCAGTAGACGACCGACAGGGACCAATGTGAACACTGAAGCTTTCTTT
TRBV10-3	TRBD2	once	TRBJ2-5	CAISEFSRLAGQETQYF	TGTGCCATCAGTGAGTTTTCCAGACTAGCGGGACAAGAGACCCAGTACTTC
TRBV14	.	once	TRBJ2-7	CASSQDRYEQYF	TGTGCCAGCAGCCAAGACCGGTACGAGCAGTACTTC
TRBV14	.	.	TRBJ2-7	CASSQVGGRPYEQYF	TGTGCCAGCAGCCAAGTAGGGGGGAGACCCTACGAGCAGTACTTC
TRBV6-8	.	medium-sized	TRBJ2-7	CASSYPRAGKSYEQYF	TGTGCCAGCAGTTACCCGCGGGCAGGGAAATCCTACGAGCAGTACTTC
TRBV7-8	.	.	TRBJ2-7	CASSLSSASGLNYEQYF	TGTGCCAGCAGCTTAAGTTCGGCCAGCGGGTTGAACTACGAGCAGTACTTC
TRBV6-5	.	.	TRBJ1-2	CASRQGIGGYTF	TGTGCCAGCAGGCAGGGAATCGGTGGCTACACCTTC
TRBV5-4	.	.	TRBJ1-1	CASSLAPQAGGTEAFF	TGTGCCAGCAGCTTGGCCCCACAAGCGGGTGGGACTGAAGCTTTCTTT
TRBV10-3	TRBD1	.	TRBJ2-3	CAISDAGQGADTQYF	TGTGCCATCAGTGACGCGGGACAGGGGGCCGATACGCAGTATTTT
TRBV18	.	.	TRBJ2-5	CASSPPSDGETQYF	TGTGCCAGCTCACCTCCTAGCGATGGAGAGACCCAGTACTTC
TRBV5-1	.	.	TRBJ2-2	CASSLPRGTGELFF	TGCGCCAGCAGTTTGCCCCGGGGGACCGGGGAGCTGTTTTTT
TRBV6-1	.	.	TRBJ2-5	CASRPPGGGRETQYF	TGTGCCAGCAGGCCCCCGGGCGGCGGTCGGGAGACCCAGTACTTC
TRBV10-2	.	.	TRBJ2-3	CASSPTADTQYF	TGCGCCAGCAGTCCCACTGCAGATACGCAGTATTTT
TRBV2	TRBD2	.	TRBJ2-1	CASSLPTSSNEQFF	TGTGCCAGCAGCTTACCGACTAGCAGTAATGAGCAGTTCTTC
TRBV6-6	.	.	TRBJ2-5	CASSYPGDQETQYF	TGTGCCAGCAGTTACCCTGGGGATCAAGAGACCCAGTACTTC
TRBV19	TRBD1	.	TRBJ1-1	CASGTGVENTEAFF	TGTGCCAGTGGGACAGGGGTCGAGAACACTGAAGCTTTCTTT
TRBV5-1	TRBD1	.	TRBJ2-3	CASSQDRLTDTQYF	TGCGCCAGCAGCCAGGACAGGCTCACAGATACGCAGTATTTT
TRBV27	TRBD1	.	TRBJ1-5	CASSLSGQGSYQPQHF	TGTGCCAGCAGTTTATCGGGACAGGGATCCTATCAGCCCCAGCATTTT